These 25 T cell receptor beta chains share one sample of origin, sequenced in a study of OX40 agonist ivuxolimab in advanced cancers. This table comes from immunoSEQ multiplex PCR, and its TCRdb copy is limited to in-frame clones, with some not included. The sample consists of more than 45,000 clones, around nine tenths of them appearing once. The sample was CD4+ or CD8+ T cells sorted from blood, taken in a trial of the OX40 agonist ivuxolimab. The receptors stem from an adult with an advanced solid tumor such as melanoma, head and neck, liver or kidney cancer.

The chain combines TRBV29-1 with TRBJ2-3; D possibly corresponds to TRBD2 (6 bases). V was clipped by 3 bases and J by 8 bases, with 12 bases between them. In germline, CDR1 is SQVTM, CDR2 ANQGSEA. This CDR3 spans 12 amino acids. CDR3 in amino acids: CSVEITGGTQYF. DNA for the CDR3: TGCAGCGTTGAGATTACCGGGGGTACGCAGTATTTT.

The chain combines TRBV7-2 with TRBJ2-1; TRBD2 might be the D (6 bases). CDR3 length equals 11 residues. V was pared by 10 bases and J by 5 bases, with 9 bases between. Germline V gives CDR1 SGHTA, CDR2 FQGNSA. CDR3 region: CATKRDNEQFF. In DNA form, the CDR3 reads TGTGCCACCAAGCGGGACAATGAGCAGTTCTTC.

This chain links TRBV2 with TRBJ1-6; D not resolved. This CDR3 contains 15 residues. CDR1 and CDR2 (germline): SNHLY, FYNNEI. The V gene lost 4 bases and the J gene lost 5 bases, with 12 bases spanning the gap. CDR3 in amino acids: CASSVRDTDNSPLHF. CDR3 nucleotides: TGTGCCAGCAGTGTGAGAGATACGGATAATTCACCCCTCCACTTT.

The V and J genes are TRBV19 and TRBJ2-3; perhaps TRBD2 as D (5 bases). The CDR3 is 17 residues long. The germline V and J ends were trimmed by 3 bases and 0 bases, with 16 bases remaining between them. CDR1 LNHDA and CDR2 SQIVND come from the germline V gene (reference sequence). The DNA of the CDR3 is TGTGCCAGTAGTATTAGCGTGGCTCTTTCGAGCACAGATACGCAGTATTTT. Protein: CASSISVALSSTDTQYF.

The chain links TRBV6-1 to TRBJ1-2, with D possibly matching TRBD1 (6 bases). Germline CDR1 and CDR2: MNHNS and SASEGT. The CDR3 extends over 15 amino acids. Trimming removed 5 bases from V and 4 bases from J, with 17 bases in between. The CDR3 region is CASSLTLDSSYGYTF. The CDR3 DNA reads as TGTGCCAGCAGTTTAACTCTGGACAGTTCCTATGGCTACACCTTC.

This clone was found once. The V gene is TRBV29-1, the J gene TRBJ2-6, with D possibly being TRBD1 (6 bases). V lost 6 bases to trimming and J lost 2 bases, with 11 bases between them. The CDR3 sequence is 14 residues long. CDR1 SQVTM and CDR2 ANQGSEA come from the germline V gene. In DNA, the CDR3 is TGCAGCGTGGACAGTGGTCCTGGGGCCAACGTCCTGACTTTC. Protein product: CSVDSGPGANVLTF.

The CDR3 bases are TGTGCCATCAGTGCCGGTGGGAGGGACACTGAAGCTTTCTTT. Protein: CAISAGGRDTEAFF. The chain carries TRBV10-3 and TRBJ1-1, with no clear D. Germline loops: CDR1 ENHRY, CDR2 SYGVKD. There are 14 residues in the CDR3. Trimming cost V 4 bases and J 3 bases, with 12 bases left between them.

This chain connects TRBV4-3 to TRBJ2-2; TRBD2 might be the D (5 bases). CDR3 size: 16 residues. Germline CDR1 is LGHNA and CDR2 is YSLEER. Deletions cut 0 bases from V and 5 bases from J, with 13 bases between. CDR3 in amino acids: CASSQDSLGGTGELFF. In DNA form, the CDR3 reads TGCGCCAGCAGCCAAGATAGCCTTGGCGGGACCGGGGAGCTGTTTTTT.

Concerning this clone: At one end, the junction sequence differs from germline, possibly due to a read error. The rearrangement uses TRBV10-3 and TRBJ1-1, with D possibly TRBD1 on 6 matching bases. The CDR3 sequence is 14 residues long. The germline CDR1 and CDR2 sequences are ENHRY and SYGVKD. This CDR3 reads CAIRDSGGNPEAFF. In nucleotides, the CDR3 is TGTGCCATCAGGGACAGTGGAGGGAACCCTGAAGCTTTCTTT.

The gene calls are TRBV2 and TRBJ1-6; unclear D gene. Per the germline V gene, CDR1 is SNHLY and CDR2 is FYNNEI. The V end was cut by 7 bases, the J end by 5 bases, with 15 bases between. The CDR3 is made up of 15 amino acids. CDR3 amino acids: CASTMTRTNNSPLHF. CDR3 nucleotide sequence: TGTGCCAGCACCATGACAAGAACCAATAATTCACCCCTCCACTTT. Filled out from reference TRBV2 and TRBJ1-6, the complete variable domain reads EPEVTQTPSHQVTQMGQEVILRCVPISNHLYFYWYRQILGQKVEFLVSFYNNEISEKSEIFDDQFSVERPDGSNFTLKIRSTKLEDSAMYFCASTMTRTNNSPLHFGNGTRLTVT.

The V gene is TRBV10-2, the J gene TRBJ1-5; D may be TRBD1 (6 bases). CDR1 and CDR2 from the germline V gene are WSHSY and SAAADI. Trimming removed 8 bases from V and 0 bases from J, with 20 bases in between. CDR3 length: 17 amino acids. The CDR3 nucleotides are TGCGCCAGCCGCAATAGCCCGGACAGCTATAGCAATCAGCCCCAGCATTTT. Protein product: CASRNSPDSYSNQPQHF.

The J gene is TRBJ1-2, the V gene TRBV29-1; D might be TRBD1 (5 bases). CDR3 size: 11 residues. Trimming removed 2 bases from V and 7 bases from J, with 8 bases in between. Germline V lookup: CDR1 SQVTM, CDR2 ANQGSEA. The chain's CDR3 is CSVERGFGYTF. The DNA for the CDR3 is TGCAGCGTTGAAAGGGGCTTTGGCTACACCTTC.

The chain joins TRBV27 to TRBJ2-7; 10 bases map to TRBD2. CDR1 MNHEY and CDR2 SMNVEV come from the germline V gene (reference sequence). Trimming cost V 3 bases and J 3 bases; bases outside gene matches: 8. The CDR3 covers 16 residues. The CDR3 DNA reads as TGTGCCAGCAGTTTCTCGTCGCTAGCGGGGGTCTACGAGCAGTACTTC. It encodes CASSFSSLAGVYEQYF.

The chain recombines TRBV30 with TRBJ2-3; 7 positions agree with TRBD1. CDR3 length: 15 amino acids. The V and J ends lost 1 base and 0 bases, in that order; junction bases with no gene match: 4. Germline V gene lookup returns CDR1 GTSNPN and CDR2 SVGIG (reference sequence). The CDR3 region has the DNA TGTGCCTGGAGTGCGGGACAGTCAAGCACAGATACGCAGTATTTT. Translated: CAWSAGQSSTDTQYF.

The rearrangement links TRBV19 to TRBJ1-2; 9 bases line up with TRBD1. Unmatched junction bases numbered 6, after V lost 5 bases and J lost 8 bases. Germline V gene lookup returns CDR1 LNHDA and CDR2 SQIVND (reference sequence). The CDR3 is 13 residues long. The CDR3 DNA follows: TGTGCCAGTAGTCCAAACAGGGGGCGAGGCTACACCTTC. Its translation is CASSPNRGRGYTF.

The chain has TRBV2 and TRBJ1-4; D perhaps matches TRBD1 (5 bases). The CDR3 length is 13 residues. Germline V gives CDR1 SNHLY, CDR2 FYNNEI. V was clipped by 7 bases and J by 8 bases, with 14 bases between them. The CDR3 DNA sequence: TGTGCCAGCACGTGGGGACCGAGGGAAAAACTGTTTTTT. Its protein product is CASTWGPREKLFF.

This sequence joins TRBV5-1 and TRBJ2-5; 10 bases line up with TRBD1. The CDR3 runs 14 residues. Germline lookup yields CDR1 SGHRS and CDR2 YFSETQ. Unmatched junction bases numbered 5, after V lost 4 bases and J lost 5 bases. CDR3 protein: CASSRDRGGETQYF. The DNA of the CDR3 is TGCGCCAGCAGCCGGGACAGGGGCGGGGAGACCCAGTACTTC.

The chain's CDR3 is CASSFRGAGEKLFF. CDR3 DNA: TGTGCCAGCAGTTTCCGGGGGGCTGGTGAAAAACTGTTTTTT. This chain connects TRBV28 to TRBJ1-4; a possible D gene is TRBD1 (6 bases). Looked up from germline, CDR1 is MDHEN and CDR2 is SYDVKM. There are 14 residues in the CDR3. Trimming shortened V by 3 bases and J by 7 bases, and 12 bases separated the two germline ends.

The V gene is TRBV19, the J gene TRBJ1-2; D gene uncertain. Between the trimmed V and J ends, which lost 5 bases and 0 bases, there was a span of 7 bases. This CDR3 contains 13 residues. Germline V CDR1 and CDR2: LNHDA, SQIVND (reference sequence). The CDR3 nucleotides read TGTGCCAGTAGTTTTATGGCTAACTATGGCTACACCTTC. This encodes CASSFMANYGYTF.

This chain uses TRBV29-1 with TRBJ2-7; TRBD1 agrees at 11 bases. CDR1 and CDR2 (germline): SQVTM, ANQGSEA. This CDR3 spans 15 amino acids. The junction had 4 bases not matched to a gene; V was cut back by 1 base and J by 2 bases. The CDR3 protein is CSVEARDRGTYEQYF. In DNA, the CDR3 is TGCAGCGTTGAAGCCAGGGACAGGGGGACCTACGAGCAGTACTTC.

This rearrangement joins TRBV19 to TRBJ1-1, with a possible D match to TRBD1 (6 bases). Trimming removed 4 bases at V and 0 bases at J, with 12 bases between. CDR3 size: 15 residues. From germline, CDR1 is LNHDA and CDR2 SQIVND (reference sequence). CDR3 in amino acids: CASSKQGLLNTEAFF. The CDR3 nucleotides are TGTGCCAGTAGTAAACAGGGTTTACTGAACACTGAAGCTTTCTTT.

The gene calls are TRBV9 and TRBJ1-2, with 9 bases lining up with TRBD1. In germline, CDR1 is SGDLS, CDR2 YYNGEE. This CDR3 is 15 amino acids long. The junction had 7 bases not matched to a gene; V was cut back by 3 bases and J by 4 bases. In nucleotides, the CDR3 is TGTGCCAGCAGCGAGGGACAGGGCCTCCCCTATGGCTACACCTTC. Translated, it gives CASSEGQGLPYGYTF.

J is TRBJ1-1 and V is TRBV19; no firm D call. With 3 bases removed from V and 1 base from J, the gap between germline ends came to 9 bases. Germline V gene data show CDR1 as LNHDA and CDR2 as SQIVND (reference sequence). This CDR3 has 14 amino acids. The CDR3 here is CASSIGQKNTEAFF. The CDR3 DNA is TGTGCCAGTAGTATCGGTCAGAAGAACACTGAAGCTTTCTTT.

The chain carries TRBV19 and TRBJ1-6; D gene ambiguous. CDR3 length: 14 residues. CDR1 and CDR2 from the germline V gene are LNHDA and SQIVND (reference sequence). V lost 7 bases and J 3 bases, leaving 10 bases between the germline ends. Written as DNA, the CDR3 is TGTGCCAGTAATGAGGCCCGCTATAATTCACCCCTCCACTTT. It is translated as CASNEARYNSPLHF.

This chain joins TRBV5-6 and TRBJ1-5, with D unclear. Germline V gene data show CDR1 as SGHDT and CDR2 as YYEEEE. The V end lost 4 bases, the J end lost 0 bases, and 11 bases lay between the germline ends. The CDR3 loop spans 15 amino acids. The CDR3 loop is CASSHGLYSNQPQHF. CDR3 sequence (DNA): TGTGCCAGCAGCCATGGACTCTATAGCAATCAGCCCCAGCATTTT.